This paragraph reports one T cell receptor (beta chain). What it binds is unknown. The sample comes from a study of cytomegalovirus exposure and HLA in healthy donors. The PCR ran on 60 Vbeta and 13 Jbeta primers. The data were produced by immunoSEQ multiplex PCR, yet TCRdb's version contains in-frame clones alone and is incomplete. The sample has roughly 190,000 clones, roughly 74% seen once. Study conclusions and caveats: CMV serostatus was the sole immune exposure information available.

CDR3 size: 16 residues. Germline values: CDR1 SGHVS, CDR2 FNYEAQ. Trimming took 1 base from V and 0 from J; bases not matched to a gene: 5. Material: PBMCs. This chain links TRBV7-6 with TRBJ2-7, with 8 bases lining up with TRBD1. This TCR derives from a female donor in good health and CMV-seronegative. Here the CDR3 reads CASSLGSQGASYEQYF. The CDR3 nucleotides are TGTGCCAGCAGCTTAGGGAGTCAGGGGGCCTCCTACGAGCAGTACTTC.